The 10 T cell receptor beta chains given below trace back to one sample, sequenced in a study of shared clonotypes between healthy human individuals. The naive CD8 fraction comprised CD45RO-negative cells positively selected for CCR7 and excluded terminally differentiated effector memory CD45RA+ cells. Using immunoSEQ multiplex PCR, the repertoire was profiled, and TCRdb retains in-frame clones only, with some absent. The repertoire holds roughly 850,000 clones, about 97% seen once, with around 0.21% in the top ten. The sequencing sample was made of naive CD8+ T cells sorted from blood. These TCRs come from a man aged 25 to 40 in good health.

Points on this clone: The sample holds other DNA sequences that translate to the same CDR3. J is TRBJ2-5 and V is TRBV9, with 13 bases lining up with TRBD2. The CDR3 has 17 amino acids. Germline trimming cut 3 bases from V and 2 bases from J; bases unmatched to any gene: 7. CDR1 is SGDLS, CDR2 YYNGEE, per germline. CDR3 coding DNA: TGTGCCAGCAGCGCGCCGGGACTAGCGGGACTGCAAGAGACCCAGTACTTC. Translation: CASSAPGLAGLQETQYF.

The rearrangement uses TRBV5-5 and TRBJ1-1; D unresolved. This CDR3 is 14 amino acids long. Germline CDR1 reads SGHKS; CDR2 reads YYEKEE (reference sequence). V lost 0 bases to trimming and J lost 0 bases, with 6 bases between them. The CDR3 DNA is TGTGCCAGCAGCTTGGGGGCTTTGAACACTGAAGCTTTCTTT. Translation: CASSLGALNTEAFF.

V gene TRBV19 combines with J gene TRBJ2-7; possible D gene TRBD2, 6 bases. This CDR3 spans 14 amino acids. The germline CDR1 and CDR2 sequences are LNHDA and SQIVND (reference sequence). V was cut by 3 bases and J by 3 bases, with 12 bases left in between. CDR3 DNA sequence: TGTGCCAGTAGTATGGAGGGTCCGGTCTACGAGCAGTACTTC. This encodes CASSMEGPVYEQYF.

The chain carries TRBV27 and TRBJ1-5; D gene uncertain. The ends were cut back, 5 bases at V and 1 base at J, with 9 bases in the middle. The CDR3 covers 14 residues. Germline loops: CDR1 MNHEY, CDR2 SMNVEV (reference sequence). CDR3 amino acids: CASSPSLSNQPQHF. The CDR3 DNA sequence: TGTGCCAGCAGTCCCTCACTGAGCAATCAGCCCCAGCATTTT.

The chain's CDR3 is CASSFFKNTEAFF. The CDR3, as DNA: TGTGCCAGCAGCTTCTTTAAGAACACTGAAGCTTTCTTT. The V gene is TRBV5-4, the J gene TRBJ1-1; D is ambiguous. The CDR3 sequence is 13 residues long. V was clipped by 2 bases and J by 1 base, with 6 bases between them. Looked up from germline, CDR1 is SGHNT and CDR2 is YYREEE (reference sequence).

J is TRBJ1-2 and V is TRBV30, with D possibly being TRBD1 (5 bases). V shed 3 bases and J shed 6 bases, with 14 bases lying between them. The CDR3 is 13 residues long. Germline lookup yields CDR1 GTSNPN and CDR2 SVGIG (reference sequence). In nucleotides, the CDR3 is TGTGCCTGGAGCGACAGTGCCCCGGATGGCTACACCTTC. Protein sequence: CAWSDSAPDGYTF.

This clone was picked up one time. V is TRBV7-2 and J is TRBJ1-2, with a tentative D call TRBD1 (6 bases). The CDR3 totals 15 residues. The germline CDR1 and CDR2 sequences are SGHTA and FQGNSA. V was cut by 5 bases and J by 5 bases, with 18 bases left in between. The CDR3 protein is CASSGRGKEAYGYTF. The CDR3, as DNA: TGTGCCAGCAGCGGGAGGGGGAAGGAAGCTTATGGCTACACCTTC.

The rearrangement links TRBV9 to TRBJ1-2, with TRBD1 matching over 7 bases. In germline, CDR1 is SGDLS, CDR2 YYNGEE. The CDR3 covers 13 residues. V was pared by 5 bases and J by 2 bases, with 3 bases of the junction left unmatched. CDR3 DNA: TGTGCCAGCAGAGGACAGGTCAACTATGGCTACACCTTC. Translated: CASRGQVNYGYTF.

The rearrangement uses TRBV7-9 and TRBJ2-5, with 9 bases identical to TRBD2. CDR1 is SEHNR and CDR2 is FQNEAQ in the germline V gene (reference sequence). This CDR3 is 16 amino acids long. Losses at the gene ends were 3 bases for V and 3 bases for J; bases not matched to a gene: 8. Here the CDR3 reads CASSLGMGLAKETQYF. DNA of the CDR3: TGTGCCAGCAGCTTGGGAATGGGACTAGCCAAAGAGACCCAGTACTTC.

This chain uses TRBV28 with TRBJ1-1, with TRBD1 matching over 9 bases. The CDR3 runs to 16 residues. Germline assignment: CDR1 MDHEN and CDR2 SYDVKM. V lost 4 bases to trimming and J lost 1 base; unmatched junction nucleotides: 7. In DNA form, the CDR3 reads TGTGCCAGCAGTTCGGGACAGGGTAAAAGGAACACTGAAGCTTTCTTT. It encodes CASSSGQGKRNTEAFF.